This T cell receptor beta chain came from a study of blood T cell repertoires in COVID-19 (dated by TCRdb to 2018 to 2021). With regard to the full study: Samples from collaborators originated in the United States, Italy and Spain and spanned both the acute and convalescent phases of COVID-19. Sample metadata almost always included a de-identified subject ID, COVID-19 status, age in years and sex. The samples were drawn from the first 160 participants of the ongoing ImmuneRACE study and from over a thousand subjects provided by 6 global collaborators. A freely available public database, intended as a resource for researchers studying the immune response to SARS-CoV-2, is where the repertoires were released. The material from the prospective study consisted of cDNA or gDNA derived from T cells, B-cell-depleted T cells, or PBMCs. Subjects who had been exposed to COVID-19, were actively infected with it, or had recovered from it provided the deeply sampled blood TCRbeta repertoires that made up the dataset. Where available, HLA class I and class II types were taken from metadata supplied by the sample provider and were not determined by assay-based typing.

Including cysteine and phenylalanine, the CDR3 has 16 amino acids. The sequence is cut down to CDR3 DNA, 48 bases in frame from base 1. CDR1 and CDR2, per the germline V gene, are MDHEN and SYDVKM. V drops 3 bases and J drops 4 bases, leaving 16 bases in between. General study outcomes and caveats: The amount of clinical and demographic metadata varied by source and participant and was provided uncurated.

As to this clone: Its cognate antigen has yet to be identified. It has no much larger one-base neighbor in the sample; base qualities were not kept.

Whole blood was collected in K2EDTA tubes by collaborating institutions according to the institutions' own protocols. Collaborator samples were shipped for TCRbeta analysis as frozen whole blood, isolated PBMCs, or DNA extracted from either sample type. TCRbeta CDR3 regions were amplified from genomic DNA using the immunoSEQ Assay, a bias-controlled multiplex PCR. For the original study's pipeline: The number of nucleated cells in each sample was estimated from the amplification of reference gene primers within the assay. Sequence reads were collapsed and filtered to measure the absolute abundance of every unique TCRbeta CDR3 rearrangement. Productive Simpson clonality was computed per sample as the square root of Simpson's diversity index over productive rearrangements. TCRdb obtained this table from immuneACCESS and retained in-frame rearrangements with V and J assigned. These tables miss some clones; where compared with another copy, unresolved V genes account for less than half of the shortfall, and the remainder is unexplained. D and trimming were read from the DNA, whereas the V and J calls and clone size are those reported in that table. This sample gives over 150,000 clones in total; approximately 84% of them show up just once. The ten largest clonotypes hold 11% of the sample.

Here the chain combines TRBV28 and TRBJ1-3; the D gene is unclear. The sample was peripheral blood. The TCR was taken from a man between 65 and 85 years old with active or convalescent COVID-19. The DNA reads as follows: TGTGCCAGCAGTTTTGGGAGAGGGCCCATCGGAAACACCATATATTTT. Its protein is CASSFGRGPIGNTIYF.